The next 26 T cell receptor beta chains were all read from a single sample in a study of OX40 agonist ivuxolimab in advanced cancers. Data came from immunoSEQ multiplex PCR; TCRdb stores just in-frame clones and leaves some out. Found here are around 64,000 clones, more than 75% of them singletons; the top ten hold roughly 0.34%. This specimen consisted of CD4+ or CD8+ T cells sorted from blood, obtained in a trial of the OX40 agonist ivuxolimab. These receptors all stem from an adult with an advanced solid tumor such as melanoma, head and neck, liver or kidney cancer.

This rearrangement joins TRBV2 to TRBJ2-5, with D perhaps matching TRBD2 (5 bases). Trimming removed 5 bases at V and 7 bases at J, with 20 bases between. In germline, CDR1 is SNHLY, CDR2 FYNNEI. The CDR3 has 15 amino acids. The CDR3 DNA reads TGTGCCAGCAGTCAGATAACTAGTTCCCTGGGGACCCAGTACTTC. It is translated as CASSQITSSLGTQYF. The complete variable domain, with remaining parts taken from reference TRBV2 and TRBJ2-5, reads EPEVTQTPSHQVTQMGQEVILRCVPISNHLYFYWYRQILGQKVEFLVSFYNNEISEKSEIFDDQFSVERPDGSNFTLKIRSTKLEDSAMYFCASSQITSSLGTQYFGPGTRLLVL.

This clone was found once. CDR3 amino acids: CASRGATGQLSGEKLFF. The CDR3 DNA follows: TGCGCCAGCAGGGGCGCGACAGGGCAACTGTCTGGTGAAAAACTGTTTTTT. This chain uses TRBV10-2 with TRBJ1-4; 7 positions match TRBD1. This CDR3 comprises 17 residues. The germline V gene encodes CDR1 WSHSY and CDR2 SAAADI. V dropped 6 bases and J dropped 7; count of bases not matched to a gene: 17.

V usage is TRBV5-1 and J usage is TRBJ1-1, with D possibly TRBD1 on 6 matching bases. Germline V gives CDR1 SGHRS, CDR2 YFSETQ. Trimming pared 0 bases from V and 1 base from J, leaving 13 bases between. This CDR3 has 16 amino acids. CDR3 sequence: CASSLEVGGPNTEAFF. As DNA, the CDR3 is TGCGCCAGCAGCTTGGAGGTGGGGGGGCCGAACACTGAAGCTTTCTTT.

In this sample, this clone is medium-sized. This sequence joins TRBV10-1 and TRBJ2-7; weak D call: TRBD2 (6 bases). The V and J ends lost 6 bases and 2 bases respectively, with 11 bases between them. This CDR3 comprises 13 residues. Per germline, CDR1 WNHNN and CDR2 SYGVQD (reference sequence). CDR3 in amino acids: CASSNGGAYEQYF. In DNA, the CDR3 is TGCGCCAGCAGCAATGGCGGGGCCTACGAGCAGTACTTC.

The chain uses TRBV7-6 and TRBJ1-1; no firm D call. CDR1 is SGHVS and CDR2 is FNYEAQ in the germline V gene. Deletions cut 1 base from V and 0 bases from J, with 9 bases between. This CDR3 is 15 amino acids long. CDR3 nucleotide sequence: TGTGCCAGCAGCTTAGTTTCGGCAATGAACACTGAAGCTTTCTTT. This translates into CASSLVSAMNTEAFF. Full variable domain (missing parts from reference TRBV7-6 and TRBJ1-1): GAGVSQSPRYKVTKRGQDVALRCDPISGHVSLYWYRQALGQGPEFLTYFNYEAQQDKSGLPNDRFSAERPEGSISTLTIQRTEQRDSAMYRCASSLVSAMNTEAFFGQGTRLTVV.

The genes are TRBV6-4 and TRBJ2-5; the match to TRBD1 covers 11 bases. Germline V gives CDR1 MRHNA, CDR2 SNTAGT. CDR3 length: 15 residues. With 0 bases clipped from V and 4 bases from J, the junction kept 1 base outside the gene matches. The CDR3 loop reads CASSDSGTGGETQYF. Here the CDR3 DNA reads TGTGCCAGCAGTGACTCAGGGACAGGGGGAGAGACCCAGTACTTC.

This clone was seen only once. V gene TRBV30 combines with J gene TRBJ2-3; TRBD2 aligns across 14 bases. Trimming at V came to 5 bases and at J to 0 bases, leaving 7 bases not matched to a gene. The CDR3 spans 17 residues. Germline loops: CDR1 GTSNPN, CDR2 SVGIG (reference sequence). DNA of the CDR3: TGTGCCTGGGATCCGGGACTAGCGGGAGCCAGCACAGATACGCAGTATTTT. It codes for CAWDPGLAGASTDTQYF.

The CDR3 is CASTDRTSYEQYF. The CDR3 nucleotides are TGTGCCAGTACGGACAGGACGTCCTACGAGCAGTACTTC. The chain is built from TRBV19 and TRBJ2-7, with TRBD1 matching 7 bases. J gave up 1 base and V 7 bases, and 4 bases lay outside the gene matches. CDR1 is LNHDA, CDR2 SQIVND, per germline (reference sequence). This CDR3 has 13 amino acids.

In this sample, this clone turned up once. The chain couples TRBV6-6 to TRBJ2-2; perhaps TRBD1 as D (7 bases). The CDR3 loop spans 16 amino acids. Germline V gene sequence: CDR1 MNHNY, CDR2 SVGAGI (reference sequence). V lost 6 bases and J 0 bases, leaving 14 bases between the germline ends. This CDR3 reads CASRTPGGSNTGELFF. CDR3 nucleotides: TGTGCCAGCAGGACGCCAGGGGGGTCGAACACCGGGGAGCTGTTTTTT.

The sample holds a few counts of this clone. The gene calls are TRBV19 and TRBJ1-2; D might be TRBD1 (6 bases). V was clipped by 4 bases and J by 4 bases, with 7 bases between them. CDR3 length: 12 amino acids. Germline lookup yields CDR1 LNHDA and CDR2 SQIVND (reference sequence). CDR3 nucleotide sequence: TGTGCCAGTAGTACGGACAGCTATGGCTACACCTTC. Residues: CASSTDSYGYTF.

The chain carries TRBV6-5 and TRBJ2-5; D is unresolved. Per germline, CDR1 MNHEY and CDR2 SVGAGI. V was trimmed by 0 bases and J by 2 bases, leaving 7 bases between them. CDR3 length: 14 residues. This CDR3 reads CASSYSPRQETQYF. In nucleotides, the CDR3 is TGTGCCAGCAGTTACTCTCCCAGGCAAGAGACCCAGTACTTC.

This clone was found a few times. The chain links TRBV7-9 to TRBJ2-1; D not resolved. This CDR3 is built from 13 residues. CDR1 is SEHNR, CDR2 FQNEAQ, per germline (reference sequence). With 5 bases removed from V and 8 bases from J, the gap between germline ends came to 13 bases. The CDR3 sequence: CASSHSNRDEQFF. Written as DNA, the CDR3 is TGTGCCAGCAGCCACTCCAATCGCGATGAGCAGTTCTTC.

In this sample, this clone turned up once. The chain carries TRBV7-9 and TRBJ2-3; unclear D gene. Trimming pared 5 bases from V and 3 bases from J, leaving 3 bases between. Germline V lookup: CDR1 SEHNR, CDR2 FQNEAQ (reference sequence). This CDR3 is 11 amino acids long. CDR3 loop: CASSRTDTQYF. The CDR3 DNA follows: TGTGCCAGCAGCCGGACAGATACGCAGTATTTT.

The chain is built from TRBV7-2 and TRBJ1-3; weak D call: TRBD1 (6 bases). V shed 6 bases and J shed 4 bases, with 13 bases lying between them. This CDR3 has 14 amino acids. Germline V gene sequence: CDR1 SGHTA, CDR2 FQGNSA. This CDR3 reads CASRSSGGGNTIYF. For the CDR3, the DNA is TGTGCCAGCAGGTCCTCCGGGGGCGGAAACACCATATATTTT.

This CDR3 reads CASSQASGSSYNEQFF. Written as DNA, the CDR3 is TGCGCCAGCAGCCAAGCTAGCGGGAGCTCCTACAATGAGCAGTTCTTC. The V call is TRBV4-3, the J call TRBJ2-1; 10 bases are shared with TRBD2. CDR1 and CDR2 from the germline V gene are LGHNA and YSLEER. The CDR3 covers 16 residues. The ends lost 1 base at V and 0 bases at J; junction bases unmatched: 0.

The V call is TRBV19, the J call TRBJ2-3; D tentatively reads TRBD1 or TRBD2 (6 bases each). Looked up from germline, CDR1 is LNHDA and CDR2 is SQIVND (reference sequence). Trimming left V 8 bases short and J 4 bases short, with 13 bases between. The CDR3 sequence is 13 residues long. The CDR3 is CASAGGGPDTQYF. The CDR3 DNA reads as TGTGCCAGTGCGGGTGGGGGGCCAGATACGCAGTATTTT.

This chain uses TRBV10-3 with TRBJ1-1; weak D call: TRBD1 (5 bases). Germline-derived CDR1 and CDR2 are ENHRY and SYGVKD. This CDR3 region has 20 residues. Trimming removed 0 bases from V and 0 bases from J, with 23 bases in between. The CDR3 is CAISESKLWRGFPMNTEAFF. CDR3 nucleotide sequence: TGTGCCATCAGTGAGTCGAAACTCTGGAGGGGCTTTCCCATGAACACTGAAGCTTTCTTT.

The V call is TRBV9, the J call TRBJ1-3, with 9 bases that match TRBD1. CDR3 length: 19 residues. Trimming cost V 3 bases and J 4 bases; bases outside gene matches: 17. Germline CDR1 reads SGDLS; CDR2 reads YYNGEE. The CDR3 DNA sequence: TGTGCCAGCAGCGAATTGGGAGATTCGGGGACAGGGTACGGAAACACCATATATTTT. This codes for CASSELGDSGTGYGNTIYF.

The chain is built from TRBV2 and TRBJ2-7; 7 positions match TRBD1. CDR3 length: 15 residues. Germline V gives CDR1 SNHLY, CDR2 FYNNEI. J lost 0 bases, V lost 6 bases, and 8 bases had no gene match. The DNA of the CDR3 is TGTGCCAGCAGCACGACAGGGTCGAGCTCCTACGAGCAGTACTTC. It is translated as CASSTTGSSSYEQYF.

V is TRBV19 and J is TRBJ2-7; tentative D call: TRBD2 (5 bases). The V gene lost 2 bases and the J gene lost 2 bases, with 16 bases spanning the gap. Germline V gives CDR1 LNHDA, CDR2 SQIVND (reference sequence). The CDR3 is 16 residues long. The CDR3 region is CASSISEGTPTYEQYF. CDR3 bases: TGTGCCAGTAGTATAAGTGAGGGTACGCCAACCTACGAGCAGTACTTC.

The chain links TRBV7-8 to TRBJ2-4, with D unclear. The CDR3 totals 16 residues. Germline-derived CDR1 and CDR2 are SGHVS and FQNEAQ. The V end was cut by 3 bases, the J end by 2 bases, with 14 bases between. CDR3 sequence: CASSFMALESKNIQYF. CDR3 DNA: TGTGCCAGCAGCTTTATGGCGCTCGAATCCAAAAACATTCAGTACTTC.

The chain combines TRBV7-2 with TRBJ2-2; the D gene is possibly TRBD1 (6 bases). The ends were cut back, 4 bases at V and 0 bases at J, with 9 bases in the middle. The germline V gene has CDR1 SGHTA and CDR2 FQGNSA. The CDR3 loop spans 15 amino acids. CDR3 in amino acids: CASSWQGSNTGELFF. The CDR3 DNA reads as TGTGCCAGCAGCTGGCAGGGGTCGAACACCGGGGAGCTGTTTTTT.

This chain links TRBV5-1 with TRBJ2-1; possibly TRBD1 for D (5 bases). The V gene's germline CDR1 is SGHRS and CDR2 YFSETQ. This CDR3 is 14 amino acids long. Deletions cut 5 bases from V and 8 bases from J, with 17 bases between. CDR3 DNA sequence: TGCGCCAGCAGGTCAGCCCCAGGGTTCGATGAGCAGTTCTTC. Translating it yields CASRSAPGFDEQFF.

V and J are TRBV28 and TRBJ2-1; 10 bases line up with TRBD2. Trimming cost V 7 bases and J 3 bases; bases outside gene matches: 3. Looked up from germline, CDR1 is MDHEN and CDR2 is SYDVKM. CDR3 length: 14 residues. CDR3 sequence reads: CASITSGNYNEQFF. In DNA, the CDR3 is TGTGCCAGCATTACTAGCGGGAACTACAATGAGCAGTTCTTC. Drawing the rest from reference TRBV28 and TRBJ2-1, the complete variable domain is DVKVTQSSRYLVKRTGEKVFLECVQDMDHENMFWYRQDPGLGLRLIYFSYDVKMKEKGDIPEGYSVSREKKERFSLILESASTNQTSMYLCASITSGNYNEQFFGPGTRLTVL.

The chain combines TRBV4-3 with TRBJ1-1, with D perhaps TRBD1 (5 bases). Germline CDR1 is LGHNA and CDR2 is YSLEER. V was cut by 1 base and J by 1 base, with 22 bases left in between. The CDR3 has 19 residues. As DNA, the CDR3 is TGCGCCAGCAGCCAAGCCCACAGGTTGATTGATCCCACGAACACTGAAGCTTTCTTT. Protein product: CASSQAHRLIDPTNTEAFF.

This chain connects TRBV28 to TRBJ1-2; D not resolved. CDR1 and CDR2 from the germline V gene are MDHEN and SYDVKM. The V end was cut by 6 bases, the J end by 7 bases, with 15 bases between. CDR3 length equals 13 residues. DNA of the CDR3: TGTGCCAGCAGCGAAACGGGCTTCCGTGGCTACACCTTC. Translated, it gives CASSETGFRGYTF.